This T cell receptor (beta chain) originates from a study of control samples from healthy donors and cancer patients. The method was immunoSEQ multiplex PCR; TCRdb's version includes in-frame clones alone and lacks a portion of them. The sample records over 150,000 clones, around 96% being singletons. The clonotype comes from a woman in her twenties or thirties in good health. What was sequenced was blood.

The chain's CDR3 is CASSFSGDEANEKLFF. CDR3 in DNA: TGTGCCAGCAGCTTTTCAGGGGATGAGGCTAATGAAAAACTGTTTTTT. This chain links TRBV7-9 with TRBJ1-4, with D possibly being TRBD1 (6 bases). Germline CDR1 and CDR2: SEHNR and FQNEAQ (reference sequence). This CDR3 contains 16 residues. Trimming cost V 3 bases and J 3 bases, with 14 bases left between them.